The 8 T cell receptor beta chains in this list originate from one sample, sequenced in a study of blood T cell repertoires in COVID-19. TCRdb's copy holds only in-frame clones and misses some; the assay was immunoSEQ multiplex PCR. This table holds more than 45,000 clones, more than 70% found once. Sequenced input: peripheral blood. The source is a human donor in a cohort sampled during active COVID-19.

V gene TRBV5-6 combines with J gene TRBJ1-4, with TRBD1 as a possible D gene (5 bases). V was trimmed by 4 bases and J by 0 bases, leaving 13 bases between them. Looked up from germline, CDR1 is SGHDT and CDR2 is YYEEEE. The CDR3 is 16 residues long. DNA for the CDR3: TGTGCCAGCAGCCTTCGTTCGGGGGCAACTAATGAAAAACTGTTTTTT. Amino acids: CASSLRSGATNEKLFF.

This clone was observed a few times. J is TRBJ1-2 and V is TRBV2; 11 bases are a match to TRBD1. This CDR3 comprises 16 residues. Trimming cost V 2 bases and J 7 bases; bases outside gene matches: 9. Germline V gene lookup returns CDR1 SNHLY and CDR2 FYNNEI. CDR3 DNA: TGTGCCAGCAGTGAAAGAGGGACAGGGGGGATGAGTGGCTACACCTTC. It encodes CASSERGTGGMSGYTF.

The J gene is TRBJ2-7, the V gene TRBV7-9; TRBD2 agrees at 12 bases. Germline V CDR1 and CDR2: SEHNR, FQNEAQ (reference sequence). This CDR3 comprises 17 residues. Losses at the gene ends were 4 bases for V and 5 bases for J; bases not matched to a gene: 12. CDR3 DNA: TGTGCCAGCAGCTCTGGACAACTAGCGGGAGGTTTCCACGAGCAGTACTTC. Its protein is CASSSGQLAGGFHEQYF.

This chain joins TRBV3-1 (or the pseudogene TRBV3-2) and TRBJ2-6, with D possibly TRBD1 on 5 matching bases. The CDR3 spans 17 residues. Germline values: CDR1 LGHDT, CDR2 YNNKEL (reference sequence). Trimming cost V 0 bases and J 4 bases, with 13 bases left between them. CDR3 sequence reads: CASSQDRASWGANVLTF. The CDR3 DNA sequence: TGTGCCAGCAGCCAAGACAGGGCCTCATGGGGGGCCAACGTCCTGACTTTC.

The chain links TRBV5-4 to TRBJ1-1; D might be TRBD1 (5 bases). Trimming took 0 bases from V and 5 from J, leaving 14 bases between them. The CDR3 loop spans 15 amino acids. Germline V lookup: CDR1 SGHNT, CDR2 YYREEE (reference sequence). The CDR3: CASSLDLGGWTEAFF. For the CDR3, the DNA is TGTGCCAGCAGCTTGGACTTGGGGGGTTGGACTGAAGCTTTCTTT.

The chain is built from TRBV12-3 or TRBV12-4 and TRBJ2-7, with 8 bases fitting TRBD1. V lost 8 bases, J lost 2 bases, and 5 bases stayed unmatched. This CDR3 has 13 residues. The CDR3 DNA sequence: TGTGCCAGCGGTGAGGACAGGGCCTACGAGCAGTACTTC. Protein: CASGEDRAYEQYF.

DNA of the CDR3: TGTGCCAGCAGTTTCACCGGGACAGGGTTTCGAGAGCAGTTCTTC. Its protein is CASSFTGTGFREQFF. The rearrangement uses TRBV6-5 and TRBJ2-1; TRBD1 agrees at 9 bases. Germline loops: CDR1 MNHEY, CDR2 SVGAGI. This CDR3 has 15 amino acids. V dropped 4 bases and J dropped 10; count of bases not matched to a gene: 11.

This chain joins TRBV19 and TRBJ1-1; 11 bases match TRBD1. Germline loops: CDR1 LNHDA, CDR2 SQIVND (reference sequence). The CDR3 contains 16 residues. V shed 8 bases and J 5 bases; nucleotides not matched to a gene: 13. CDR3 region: CASRPFRTGGETEAFF. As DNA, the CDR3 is TGTGCCAGTCGTCCGTTTAGGACAGGGGGCGAAACTGAAGCTTTCTTT.